The present entry profiles one T cell receptor (beta chain) with its context. The antigen remains unidentified. These data belong to a study of T cell repertoires in cytomegalovirus infection. Study-wide points: Within the response measured ex vivo, HLA-C-restricted CMV-specific TCR beta clonotypes were dominant.

MiXCR, applied by TCRdb to the reads, yields one record per CDR3 protein. The top ten hold over 10% of the sample, which has approximately 730,000 distinct CDR3 sequences, roughly 28% seen once. The sequenced sample was cultured CD8+ T cells from PBMCs, obtained from culture after CMV antigen stimulation. This receptor was obtained from a human donor in good health (CMV status not recorded). Some clones in this sample may be carry-over from other donors' samples.

The CDR3 region has the DNA TGTGCCAGCAGCTTCTCCGGACTGAGCCTCAACACCGGGGAGCTGTTTTTT. Encoded protein: CASSFSGLSLNTGELFF. The chain is built from TRBV11-3 and TRBJ2-2; D might be TRBD2 (5 bases). The germline V and J ends were trimmed by 3 bases and 2 bases, with 16 bases remaining between them. CDR1 SGHNT and CDR2 YENEEA come from the germline V gene. This CDR3 region has 17 residues.